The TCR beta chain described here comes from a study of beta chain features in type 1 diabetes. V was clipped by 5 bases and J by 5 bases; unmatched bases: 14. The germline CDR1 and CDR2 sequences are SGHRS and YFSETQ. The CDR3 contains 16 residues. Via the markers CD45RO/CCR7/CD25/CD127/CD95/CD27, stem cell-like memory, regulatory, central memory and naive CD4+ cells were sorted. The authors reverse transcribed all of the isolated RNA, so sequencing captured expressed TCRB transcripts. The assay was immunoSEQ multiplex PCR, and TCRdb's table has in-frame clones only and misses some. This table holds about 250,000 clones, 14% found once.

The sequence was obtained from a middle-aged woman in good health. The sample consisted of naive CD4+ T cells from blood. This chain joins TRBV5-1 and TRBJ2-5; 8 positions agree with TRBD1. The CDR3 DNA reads TGCGCCAGCAGTGCCCGGACAGGGAGGATAGAGGAGACCCAGTACTTC. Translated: CASSARTGRIEETQYF. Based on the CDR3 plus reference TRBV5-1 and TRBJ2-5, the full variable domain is KAGVTQTPRYLIKTRGQQVTLSCSPISGHRSVSWYQQTPGQGLQFLFEYFSETQRNKGNFPGRFSGRQFSNSRSEMNVSTLELGDSALYLCASSARTGRIEETQYFGPGTRLLVL.